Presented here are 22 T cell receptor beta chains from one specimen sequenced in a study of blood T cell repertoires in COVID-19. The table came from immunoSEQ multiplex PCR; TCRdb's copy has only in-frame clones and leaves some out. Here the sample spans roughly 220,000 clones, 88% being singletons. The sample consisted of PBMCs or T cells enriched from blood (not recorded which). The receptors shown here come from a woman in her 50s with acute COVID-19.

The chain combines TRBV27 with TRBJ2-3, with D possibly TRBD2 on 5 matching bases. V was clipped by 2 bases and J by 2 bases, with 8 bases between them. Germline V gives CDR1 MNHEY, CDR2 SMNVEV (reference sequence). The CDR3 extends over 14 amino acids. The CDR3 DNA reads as TGTGCCAGCAGTTTAGGACTGTTCACAGATACGCAGTATTTT. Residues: CASSLGLFTDTQYF.

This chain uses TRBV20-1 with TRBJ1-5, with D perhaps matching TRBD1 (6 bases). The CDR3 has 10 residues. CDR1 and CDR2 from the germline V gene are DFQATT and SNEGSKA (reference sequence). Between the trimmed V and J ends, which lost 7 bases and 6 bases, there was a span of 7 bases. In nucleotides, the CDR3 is TGCAGTGTACAGGGTCAGCCCCAGCATTTT. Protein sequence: CSVQGQPQHF.

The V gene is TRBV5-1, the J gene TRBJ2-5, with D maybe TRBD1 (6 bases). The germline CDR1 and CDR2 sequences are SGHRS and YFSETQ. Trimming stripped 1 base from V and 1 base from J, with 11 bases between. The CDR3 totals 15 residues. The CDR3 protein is CASSLTGTSQETQYF. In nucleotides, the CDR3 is TGCGCCAGCAGCTTGACAGGGACCTCCCAAGAGACCCAGTACTTC.

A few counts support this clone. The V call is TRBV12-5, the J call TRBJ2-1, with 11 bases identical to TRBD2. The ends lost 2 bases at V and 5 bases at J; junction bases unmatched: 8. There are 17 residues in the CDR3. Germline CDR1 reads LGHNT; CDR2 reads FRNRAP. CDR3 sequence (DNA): TGTGCTAGTGGTTTGTCCCGTAGCGGGAGGGTCAACAATGAGCAGTTCTTC. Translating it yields CASGLSRSGRVNNEQFF.

The CDR3 loop is CASSLTGTSADTQYF. The CDR3 DNA reads as TGTGCCAGCAGCTTAACCGGGACTAGTGCAGATACGCAGTATTTT. The genes are TRBV7-3 and TRBJ2-3, with TRBD2 identical over 8 bases. Looked up from germline, CDR1 is SGHTA and CDR2 is FQGTGA. This CDR3 contains 15 residues. The junction had 3 bases not matched to a gene; V was cut back by 0 bases and J by 4 bases. Complete variable domain (other parts from reference TRBV7-3 and TRBJ2-3): GAGVSQTPSNKVTEKGKYVELRCDPISGHTALYWYRQSLGQGPEFLIYFQGTGAADDSGLPNDRFFAVRPEGSVSTLKIQRTERGDSAVYLCASSLTGTSADTQYFGPGTRLTVL.

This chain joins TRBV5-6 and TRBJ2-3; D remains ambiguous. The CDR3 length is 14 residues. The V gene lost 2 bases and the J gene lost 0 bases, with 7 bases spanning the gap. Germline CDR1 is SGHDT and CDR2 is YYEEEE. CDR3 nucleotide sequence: TGTGCCAGCAGCTTTTCCGGTAGCACAGATACGCAGTATTTT. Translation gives CASSFSGSTDTQYF.

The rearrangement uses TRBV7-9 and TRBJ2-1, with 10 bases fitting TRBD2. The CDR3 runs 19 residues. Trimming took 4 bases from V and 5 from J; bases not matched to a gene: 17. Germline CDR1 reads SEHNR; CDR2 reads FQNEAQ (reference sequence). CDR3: CASSSNPRGTAGGDNEQFF. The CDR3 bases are TGTGCCAGCAGCTCAAACCCCCGGGGCACAGCGGGAGGGGACAATGAGCAGTTCTTC. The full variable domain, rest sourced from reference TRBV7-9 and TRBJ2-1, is DTGVSQNPRHKITKRGQNVTFRCDPISEHNRLYWYRQTLGQGPEFLTYFQNEAQLEKSRLLSDRFSAERPKGSFSTLEIQRTEQGDSAMYLCASSSNPRGTAGGDNEQFFGPGTRLTVL.

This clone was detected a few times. CDR3 in DNA: TGTGCCAGCAGTTTCCTGACAGCAGAAGAGACCCAGTACTTC. This translates into CASSFLTAEETQYF. J is TRBJ2-5 and V is TRBV28, with a possible D match to TRBD1 (5 bases). Germline CDR1 and CDR2: MDHEN and SYDVKM. With 3 bases removed from V and 3 bases from J, the gap between germline ends came to 11 bases. This CDR3 is 14 amino acids long.

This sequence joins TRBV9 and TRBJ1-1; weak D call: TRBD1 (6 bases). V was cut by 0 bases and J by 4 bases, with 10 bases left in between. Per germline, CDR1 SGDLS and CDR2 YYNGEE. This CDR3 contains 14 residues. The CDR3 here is CASSVGRGTTEAFF. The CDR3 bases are TGTGCCAGCAGCGTAGGAAGGGGGACCACTGAAGCTTTCTTT.

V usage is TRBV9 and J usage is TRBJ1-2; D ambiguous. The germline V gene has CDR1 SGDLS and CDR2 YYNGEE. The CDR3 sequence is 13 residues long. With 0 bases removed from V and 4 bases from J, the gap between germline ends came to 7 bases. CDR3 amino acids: CASSVDSLYGYTF. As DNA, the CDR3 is TGTGCCAGCAGCGTAGACAGCCTCTATGGCTACACCTTC.

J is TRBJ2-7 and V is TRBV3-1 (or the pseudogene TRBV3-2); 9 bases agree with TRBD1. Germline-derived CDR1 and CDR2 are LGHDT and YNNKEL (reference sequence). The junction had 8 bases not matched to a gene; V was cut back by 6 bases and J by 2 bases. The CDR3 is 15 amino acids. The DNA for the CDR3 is TGTGCCAGCAGATCGGCTGGGACAGGGCCCTACGAGCAGTACTTC. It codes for CASRSAGTGPYEQYF.

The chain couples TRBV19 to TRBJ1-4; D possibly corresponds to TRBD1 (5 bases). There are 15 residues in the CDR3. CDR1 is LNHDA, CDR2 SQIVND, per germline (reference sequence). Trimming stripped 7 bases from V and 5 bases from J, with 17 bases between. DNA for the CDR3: TGTGCCAGTATCCCACGGATAGGGGCGAATGAAAAACTGTTTTTT. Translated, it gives CASIPRIGANEKLFF.

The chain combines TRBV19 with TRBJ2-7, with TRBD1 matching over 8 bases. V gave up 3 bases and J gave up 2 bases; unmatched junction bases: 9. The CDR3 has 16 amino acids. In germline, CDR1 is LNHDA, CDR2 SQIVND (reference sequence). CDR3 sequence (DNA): TGTGCCAGTAGTATCTCCGGGACAGGATGGACCTACGAGCAGTACTTC. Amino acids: CASSISGTGWTYEQYF.

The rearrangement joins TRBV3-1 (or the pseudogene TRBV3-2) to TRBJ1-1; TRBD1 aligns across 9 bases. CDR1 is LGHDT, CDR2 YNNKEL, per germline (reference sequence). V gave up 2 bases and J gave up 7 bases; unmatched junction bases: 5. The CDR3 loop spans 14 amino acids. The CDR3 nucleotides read TGTGCCAGCAGCCAAAACCGGGACAGGGTTGAAGCTTTCTTT. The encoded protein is CASSQNRDRVEAFF.

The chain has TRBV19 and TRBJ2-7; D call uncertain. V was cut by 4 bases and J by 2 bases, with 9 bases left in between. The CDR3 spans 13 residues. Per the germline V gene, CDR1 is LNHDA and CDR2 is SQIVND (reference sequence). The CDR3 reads CASSRSSTYEQYF. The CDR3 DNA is TGTGCCAGTAGTAGAAGCTCCACCTACGAGCAGTACTTC.

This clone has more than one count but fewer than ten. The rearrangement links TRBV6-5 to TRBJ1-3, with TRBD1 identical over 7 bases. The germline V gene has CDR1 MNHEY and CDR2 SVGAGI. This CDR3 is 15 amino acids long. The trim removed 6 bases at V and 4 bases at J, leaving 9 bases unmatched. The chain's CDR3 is CASRQGVARGNTIYF. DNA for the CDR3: TGTGCCAGCAGGCAGGGGGTAGCACGAGGAAACACCATATATTTT.

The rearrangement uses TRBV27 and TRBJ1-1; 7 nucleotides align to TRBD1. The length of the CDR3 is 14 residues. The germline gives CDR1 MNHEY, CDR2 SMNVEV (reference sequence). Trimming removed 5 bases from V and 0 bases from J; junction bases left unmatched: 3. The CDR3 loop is CASSTGQLNTEAFF. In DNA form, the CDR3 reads TGTGCCAGCAGTACGGGACAGTTGAACACTGAAGCTTTCTTT.

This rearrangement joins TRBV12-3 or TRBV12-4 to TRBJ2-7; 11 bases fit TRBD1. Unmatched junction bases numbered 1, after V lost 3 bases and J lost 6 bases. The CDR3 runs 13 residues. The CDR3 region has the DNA TGTGCCAGCAGTTTGGGGACAGGGGGCGAGCAGTACTTC. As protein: CASSLGTGGEQYF.

The CDR3 nucleotides read TGTGCCAGCAGCCGGCGGGAGGGGGCCTACAATGAGCAGTTCTTC. Translated: CASSRREGAYNEQFF. This chain uses TRBV11-1 with TRBJ2-1; 9 bases match TRBD2. The junction had 4 bases not matched to a gene; V was cut back by 5 bases and J by 2 bases. The length of the CDR3 is 15 residues. The germline V gene encodes CDR1 SGHAT and CDR2 FQDESV (reference sequence).

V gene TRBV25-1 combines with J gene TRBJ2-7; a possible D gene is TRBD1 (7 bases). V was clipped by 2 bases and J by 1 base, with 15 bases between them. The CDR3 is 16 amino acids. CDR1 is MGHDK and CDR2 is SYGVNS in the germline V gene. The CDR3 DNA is TGTGCCAGCAGTGAACGGGGGACAGCAATATCCTACGAGCAGTACTTC. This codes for CASSERGTAISYEQYF.

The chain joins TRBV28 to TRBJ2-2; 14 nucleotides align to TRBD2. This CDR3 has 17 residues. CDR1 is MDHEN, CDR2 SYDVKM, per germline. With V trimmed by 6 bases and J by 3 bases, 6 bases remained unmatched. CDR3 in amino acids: CASRPTSGRADTGELFF. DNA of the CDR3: TGTGCCAGCAGGCCGACTAGCGGGAGGGCGGACACCGGGGAGCTGTTTTTT.

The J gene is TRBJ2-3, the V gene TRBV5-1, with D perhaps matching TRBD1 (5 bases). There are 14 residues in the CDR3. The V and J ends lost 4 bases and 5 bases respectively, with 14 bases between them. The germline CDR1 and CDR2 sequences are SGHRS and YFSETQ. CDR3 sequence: CASSQGDFGDTQYF. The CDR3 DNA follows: TGCGCCAGCAGCCAAGGGGATTTTGGAGATACGCAGTATTTT.